The rows below give T cell receptor beta chains drawn from one sample of a study of neurological immune-mediated disorders. Using its own MiXCR run on the 5' RACE reads, TCRdb lists one record per CDR3 protein. The repertoire consists of tens of thousands of distinct CDR3 sequences, with less than 5% occurring once and the leading ten covering about 3%. Sequences were obtained from PBMCs. The receptors come from a man aged 45 to 65 with multiple sclerosis. Both conserved end residues are part of each CDR3. D genes are given only for firm matches. Expanded clones are given a class, and other clones once, few, many or no size at all.

CDR3aa | CDR3nt | j_gene | d_gene | abundance | v_gene | len
CASSSRTGADEQYF | TGTGCCAGCAGCAGTCGGACGGGGGCGGACGAGCAGTACTTC | TRBJ2-7 | - | many | TRBV21-1 | 14
CASSPNAGGDTEAFF | TGTGCCAGCAGCCCAAACGCAGGGGGGGACACTGAAGCTTTCTTT | TRBJ1-1 | TRBD1 | many | TRBV5-6 | 15
CATTQGFDTGELFF | TGTGCCACTACACAGGGTTTTGACACCGGGGAGCTGTTTTTT | TRBJ2-2 | - | many | TRBV10-3 | 14
CASSQDTTGNTGELFF | TGTGCCAGCAGCCAAGATACGACAGGGAACACCGGGGAGCTGTTTTTT | TRBJ2-2 | - | many | TRBV3-1 | 16
CASSPRGGVLFF | TGTGCCAGCAGCCCCAGGGGAGGAGTGCTGTTTTTT | TRBJ2-2 | - | many | TRBV6-4 | 12
CASSWTGFSYEQYF | TGTGCCAGCAGTTGGACAGGGTTCTCGTACGAGCAGTACTTC | TRBJ2-7 | TRBD1 | many | TRBV28 | 14
CSAKLAGLSGNTIYF | TGCAGTGCTAAGTTGGCAGGGCTCTCTGGAAACACCATATATTTT | TRBJ1-3 | - | many | TRBV20-1 | 15
CSAVRARNSPLNF | TGCAGTGCTGTACGGGCGCGGAATTCACCCCTCAACTTT | TRBJ1-6 | - | - | TRBV20-1 | 13
CASSHRTSGEETQYF | TGTGCCAGCAGTCACCGGACTAGCGGGGAAGAGACCCAGTACTTC | TRBJ2-5 | TRBD2 | many | TRBV7-9 | 15
CASSFDSYEQYF | TGTGCCAGCAGCTTCGACAGCTACGAGCAGTACTTC | TRBJ2-7 | - | many | TRBV7-2 | 12
CSASRSTDGNTIYF | TGCAGTGCTAGTCGCTCGACAGACGGAAACACCATATATTTT | TRBJ1-3 | - | many | TRBV20-1 | 14
CASSSLRDSNQPQHF | TGTGCCAGCAGCAGTCTTAGAGATAGCAATCAGCCCCAGCATTTT | TRBJ1-5 | - | many | TRBV5-6 | 15
CASSQEGTSNEQFF | TGTGCCAGCAGCCAAGAGGGGACTAGCAATGAGCAGTTCTTC | TRBJ2-1 | TRBD2 | few | TRBV3-1 | 14
CASSLGDSFFSGNTIYF | TGTGCCAGCAGCTTAGGGGACTCCTTTTTCTCTGGAAACACCATATATTTT | TRBJ1-3 | - | many | TRBV7-9 | 17
CASSLDGYNEKLFF | TGTGCCAGCAGCCTGGACGGATATAATGAAAAACTGTTTTTT | TRBJ1-4 | - | many | TRBV7-2 | 14
CSTGQGRMDTEAFF | TGCAGCACGGGACAGGGAAGGATGGACACTGAAGCTTTCTTT | TRBJ1-1 | TRBD1 | few | TRBV29-1 | 14
CASSYFTREGYTF | TGTGCCAGCAGTTACTTCACTCGTGAGGGCTACACCTTC | TRBJ1-2 | - | many | TRBV6-5 | 13
CASSLAGGMRYEQYF | TGTGCCAGCAGTTTAGCTGGCGGGATGCGCTACGAGCAGTACTTC | TRBJ2-7 | - | - | TRBV12-3/TRBV12-4 | 15
CASSLLRLNTEAFF | TGTGCCAGCAGCTTATTGCGGTTGAACACTGAAGCTTTCTTT | TRBJ1-1 | - | few | TRBV7-2 | 14
CASSYSSGSSYEQYF | TGTGCCAGCAGTTACTCGAGCGGTAGCTCCTACGAGCAGTACTTC | TRBJ2-7 | - | - | TRBV6-5 | 15
CASSLASTGMTGELFF | TGTGCCAGCAGCTTAGCGTCGACAGGGATGACCGGGGAGCTGTTTTTT | TRBJ2-2 | TRBD1 | many | TRBV7-2 | 16
CSARDPSGYNRGEEQFF | TGCAGTGCTAGAGACCCCTCGGGGTACAATAGGGGTGAGGAGCAGTTCTTC | TRBJ2-1 | - | many | TRBV20-1 | 17
CASSAGRETQYF | TGCGCCAGCTCGGCGGGACGGGAGACCCAGTACTTC | TRBJ2-5 | - | many | TRBV10-2 | 12
CASSYSQPAQPQHF | TGTGCCAGCAGTTACAGTCAGCCTGCCCAGCCCCAGCATTTT | TRBJ1-5 | - | few | TRBV6-6 | 14
CASSFSWGPQETQYF | TGCGCCAGCAGCTTTAGTTGGGGTCCCCAAGAGACCCAGTACTTC | TRBJ2-5 | - | few | TRBV5-1 | 15
CSVVGVAGRVNEQYF | TGCAGCGTTGTTGGGGTGGCAGGGAGGGTGAACGAGCAGTACTTC | TRBJ2-7 | TRBD2 | many | TRBV29-1 | 15
CASSFWTSSTDTQYF | TGTGCCAGCAGTTTCTGGACAAGTAGCACAGATACGCAGTATTTT | TRBJ2-3 | - | many | TRBV28 | 15
CSADSGTGARNEQFF | TGCAGTGCTGATTCCGGGACAGGGGCACGCAATGAGCAGTTCTTC | TRBJ2-1 | TRBD1 | - | TRBV20-1 | 15
CASSGGWRETQYF | TGTGCCAGTAGCGGGGGGTGGCGAGAGACCCAGTACTTC | TRBJ2-5 | TRBD2 | few | TRBV19 | 13
CASRTGGNTEAFF | TGTGCCAGCAGGACAGGCGGTAACACTGAAGCTTTCTTT | TRBJ1-1 | - | many | TRBV6-5 | 13
CASSEFRNNEQFF | TGTGCCAGCAGTGAATTTCGGAACAATGAGCAGTTCTTC | TRBJ2-1 | - | many | TRBV25-1 | 13
CATERDRATSNTEAFF | TGTGCCACCGAGAGGGACAGGGCGACTTCGAACACTGAAGCTTTCTTT | TRBJ1-1 | TRBD1 | many | TRBV12-3/TRBV12-4 | 16
CAWGENYEQYF | TGTGCCTGGGGTGAGAACTACGAGCAGTACTTC | TRBJ2-7 | - | many | TRBV30 | 11
CASSDRDNSPLNF | TGTGCCAGCAGCGATCGAGATAATTCACCCCTCAACTTT | TRBJ1-6 | - | many | TRBV4-2 | 13
CAISESILTGGPTDTQYF | TGTGCCATCAGTGAGTCGATTCTAACGGGAGGGCCCACAGATACGCAGTATTTT | TRBJ2-3 | TRBD2 | many | TRBV10-3 | 18
CASSIAALNTEAFF | TGTGCCAGTAGTATAGCGGCGTTGAACACTGAAGCTTTCTTT | TRBJ1-1 | - | many | TRBV19 | 14
CASDPGTSGMYNEQFF | TGCGCCAGCGACCCGGGGACTAGCGGGATGTACAATGAGCAGTTCTTC | TRBJ2-1 | TRBD2 | many | TRBV5-1 | 16
CASSDSGDYGYTF | TGTGCCAGCAGTGACAGCGGGGACTATGGCTACACCTTC | TRBJ1-2 | - | - | TRBV2 | 13
CASSSRLAGGGEQFF | TGTGCCAGCAGCTCGCGACTAGCAGGGGGGGGTGAGCAGTTCTTC | TRBJ2-1 | - | many | TRBV7-9 | 15
CASSRFTGGTHLHF | TGTGCCAGCAGTCGATTCACAGGGGGGACTCACCTCCACTTT | TRBJ1-6 | TRBD1 | many | TRBV6-5 | 14
CSAKRANTGELFF | TGCAGTGCTAAGCGGGCCAACACCGGGGAGCTGTTTTTT | TRBJ2-2 | - | - | TRBV20-1 | 13
CASTPLGTDEKLFF | TGTGCCAGCACTCCCCTGGGGACGGATGAAAAACTGTTTTTT | TRBJ1-4 | - | few | TRBV7-2 | 14
CSASIGGFFDQPQHF | TGCAGTGCTAGCATCGGGGGGTTTTTTGATCAGCCCCAGCATTTT | TRBJ1-5 | - | many | TRBV20-1 | 15
CASSPVEWDLYEQYF | TGCGCCAGCAGTCCCGTTGAGTGGGATTTGTACGAGCAGTACTTC | TRBJ2-7 | - | - | TRBV5-1 | 15
CASSPRQGVFYEQYF | TGCGCCAGCAGCCCGCGACAGGGGGTCTTCTACGAGCAGTACTTC | TRBJ2-7 | TRBD1 | many | TRBV5-1 | 15